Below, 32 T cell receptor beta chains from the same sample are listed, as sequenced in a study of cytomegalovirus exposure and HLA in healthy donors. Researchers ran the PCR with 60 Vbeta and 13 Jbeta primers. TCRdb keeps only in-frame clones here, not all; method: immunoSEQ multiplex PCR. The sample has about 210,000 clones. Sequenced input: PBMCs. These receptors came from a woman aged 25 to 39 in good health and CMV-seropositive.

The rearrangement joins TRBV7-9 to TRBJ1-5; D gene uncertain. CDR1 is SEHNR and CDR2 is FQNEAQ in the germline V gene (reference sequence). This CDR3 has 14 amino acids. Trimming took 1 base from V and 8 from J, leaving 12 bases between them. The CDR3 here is CASSLVGGWEPQHF. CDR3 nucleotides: TGTGCCAGCAGCTTAGTGGGAGGTTGGGAGCCCCAGCATTTT.

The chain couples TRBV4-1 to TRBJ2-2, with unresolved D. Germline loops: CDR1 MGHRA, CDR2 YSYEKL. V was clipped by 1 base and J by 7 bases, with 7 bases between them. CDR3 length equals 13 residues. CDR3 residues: CASSQGSGGELFF. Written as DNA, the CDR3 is TGCGCCAGCAGCCAAGGCTCGGGCGGGGAGCTGTTTTTT.

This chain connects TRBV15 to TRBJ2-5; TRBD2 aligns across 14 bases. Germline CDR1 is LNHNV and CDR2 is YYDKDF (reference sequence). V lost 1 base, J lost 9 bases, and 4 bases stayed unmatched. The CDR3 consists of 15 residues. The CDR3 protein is CATSRAGLAGAAQYF. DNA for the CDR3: TGTGCCACCAGCAGAGCGGGACTAGCGGGGGCAGCCCAGTACTTC. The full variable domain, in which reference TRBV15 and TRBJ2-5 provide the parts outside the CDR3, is DAMVIQNPRYQVTQFGKPVTLSCSQTLNHNVMYWYQQKSSQAPKLLFHYYDKDFNNEADTPDNFQSRRPNTSFCFLDIRSPGLGDTAMYLCATSRAGLAGAAQYFGPGTRLLVL.

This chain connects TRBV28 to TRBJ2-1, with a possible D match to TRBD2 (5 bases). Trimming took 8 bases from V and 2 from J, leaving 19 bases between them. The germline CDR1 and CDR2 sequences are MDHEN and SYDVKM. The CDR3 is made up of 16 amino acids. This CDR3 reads CASQVGLGAAYNEQFF. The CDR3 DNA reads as TGTGCCAGCCAGGTCGGGTTGGGAGCGGCCTACAATGAGCAGTTCTTC.

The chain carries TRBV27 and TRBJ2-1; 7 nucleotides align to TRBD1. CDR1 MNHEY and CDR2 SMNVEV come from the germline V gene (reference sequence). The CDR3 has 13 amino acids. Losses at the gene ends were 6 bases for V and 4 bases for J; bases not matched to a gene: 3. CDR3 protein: CASSADRYNEQFF. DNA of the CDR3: TGTGCCAGCAGCGCGGACAGGTACAATGAGCAGTTCTTC.

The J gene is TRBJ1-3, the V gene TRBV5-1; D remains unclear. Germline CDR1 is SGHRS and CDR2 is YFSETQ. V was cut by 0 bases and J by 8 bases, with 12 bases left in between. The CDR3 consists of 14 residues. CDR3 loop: CASSLALARDTIYF. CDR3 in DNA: TGCGCCAGCAGCTTGGCACTCGCCCGGGACACCATATATTTT.

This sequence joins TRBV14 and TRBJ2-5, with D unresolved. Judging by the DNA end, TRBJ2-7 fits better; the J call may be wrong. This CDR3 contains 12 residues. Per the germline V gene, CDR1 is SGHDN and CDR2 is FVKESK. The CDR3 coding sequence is TGTGCCAGCAGCCAGGACTCCTACGAGCAGTACTTC. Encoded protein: CASSQDSYEQYF.

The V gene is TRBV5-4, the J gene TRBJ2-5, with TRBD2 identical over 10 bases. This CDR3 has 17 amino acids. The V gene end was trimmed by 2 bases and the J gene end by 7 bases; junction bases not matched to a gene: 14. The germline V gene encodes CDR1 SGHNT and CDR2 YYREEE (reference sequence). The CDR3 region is CASSFPGVSGGQGTQYF. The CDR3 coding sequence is TGTGCCAGCAGCTTCCCCGGTGTTAGCGGGGGGCAGGGGACCCAGTACTTC.

CDR3 amino acids: CASSYGQGGQETQYF. The CDR3 bases are TGCGCCAGCAGCTACGGACAGGGCGGACAAGAGACCCAGTACTTC. The V call is TRBV5-1, the J call TRBJ2-5; 8 nucleotides line up with TRBD1. Per the germline V gene, CDR1 is SGHRS and CDR2 is YFSETQ. Germline trimming cut 3 bases from V and 2 bases from J; bases unmatched to any gene: 6. The CDR3 contains 15 residues. The variable domain in full, completed from reference TRBV5-1 and TRBJ2-5, reads KAGVTQTPRYLIKTRGQQVTLSCSPISGHRSVSWYQQTPGQGLQFLFEYFSETQRNKGNFPGRFSGRQFSNSRSEMNVSTLELGDSALYLCASSYGQGGQETQYFGPGTRLLVL.

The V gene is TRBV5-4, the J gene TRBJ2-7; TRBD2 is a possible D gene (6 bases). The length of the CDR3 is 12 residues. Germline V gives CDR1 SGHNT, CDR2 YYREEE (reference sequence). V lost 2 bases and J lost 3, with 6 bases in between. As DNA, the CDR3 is TGTGCCAGCAGCTTTAGCGGCTACGAGCAGTACTTC. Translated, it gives CASSFSGYEQYF.

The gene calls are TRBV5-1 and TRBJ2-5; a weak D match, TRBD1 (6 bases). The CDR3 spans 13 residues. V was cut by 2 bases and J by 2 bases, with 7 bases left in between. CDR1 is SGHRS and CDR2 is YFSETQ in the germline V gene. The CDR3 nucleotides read TGCGCCAGCAGCTTCGGACAGCAAGAGACCCAGTACTTC. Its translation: CASSFGQQETQYF.

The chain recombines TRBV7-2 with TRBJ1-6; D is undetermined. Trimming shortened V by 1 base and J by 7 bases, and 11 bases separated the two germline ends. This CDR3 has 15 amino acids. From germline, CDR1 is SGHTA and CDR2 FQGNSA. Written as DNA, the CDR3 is TGTGCCAGCAGCTTAGTTGTAAAGAGCAATTCACCCCTCCACTTT. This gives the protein CASSLVVKSNSPLHF.

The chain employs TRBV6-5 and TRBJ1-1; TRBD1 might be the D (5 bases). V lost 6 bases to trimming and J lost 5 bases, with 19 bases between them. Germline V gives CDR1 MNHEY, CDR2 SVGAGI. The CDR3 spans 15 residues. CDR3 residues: CASSWGPRGGTEAFF. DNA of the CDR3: TGTGCCAGCAGCTGGGGACCTCGGGGGGGTACTGAAGCTTTCTTT.

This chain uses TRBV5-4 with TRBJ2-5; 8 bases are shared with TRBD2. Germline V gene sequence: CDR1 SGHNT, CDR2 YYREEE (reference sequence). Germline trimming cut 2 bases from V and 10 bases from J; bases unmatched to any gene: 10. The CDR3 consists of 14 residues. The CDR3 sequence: CASSLEGLGRDQYF. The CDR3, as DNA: TGTGCCAGCAGCTTAGAGGGACTAGGGAGGGACCAGTACTTC.

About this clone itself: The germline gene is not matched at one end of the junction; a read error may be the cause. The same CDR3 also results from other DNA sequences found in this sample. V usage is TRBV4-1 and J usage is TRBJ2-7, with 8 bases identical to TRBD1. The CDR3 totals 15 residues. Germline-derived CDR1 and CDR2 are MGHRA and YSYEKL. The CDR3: CASSQVETGVPEQYF. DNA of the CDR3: TGCGCCAGCAGTCAAGTAGAGACAGGGGTTCCCGAGCAGTACTTC.

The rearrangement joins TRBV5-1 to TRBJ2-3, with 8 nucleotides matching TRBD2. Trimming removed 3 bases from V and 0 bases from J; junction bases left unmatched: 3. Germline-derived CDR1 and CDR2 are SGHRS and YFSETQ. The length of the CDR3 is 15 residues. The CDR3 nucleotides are TGCGCCAGCAGCTGGTTAGCGGGAAGCACAGATACGCAGTATTTT. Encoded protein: CASSWLAGSTDTQYF.

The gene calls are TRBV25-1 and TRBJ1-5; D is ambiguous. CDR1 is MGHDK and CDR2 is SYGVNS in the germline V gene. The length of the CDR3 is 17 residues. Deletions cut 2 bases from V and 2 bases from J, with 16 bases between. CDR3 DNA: TGTGCCAGCAGTGAACGGGAGGGAGAGGGTGGCAATCAGCCCCAGCATTTT. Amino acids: CASSEREGEGGNQPQHF.

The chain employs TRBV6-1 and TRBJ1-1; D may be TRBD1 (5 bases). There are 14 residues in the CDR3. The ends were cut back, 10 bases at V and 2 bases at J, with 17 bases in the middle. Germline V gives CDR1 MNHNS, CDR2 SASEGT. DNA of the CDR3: TGTGCCATTACAGGTGTAGGTTCCAACACTGAAGCTTTCTTT. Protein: CAITGVGSNTEAFF.

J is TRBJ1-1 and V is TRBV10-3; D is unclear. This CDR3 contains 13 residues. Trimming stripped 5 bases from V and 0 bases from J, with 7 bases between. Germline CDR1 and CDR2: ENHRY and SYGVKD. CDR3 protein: CAISSSMNTEAFF. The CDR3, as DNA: TGTGCCATCAGTAGCTCCATGAACACTGAAGCTTTCTTT.

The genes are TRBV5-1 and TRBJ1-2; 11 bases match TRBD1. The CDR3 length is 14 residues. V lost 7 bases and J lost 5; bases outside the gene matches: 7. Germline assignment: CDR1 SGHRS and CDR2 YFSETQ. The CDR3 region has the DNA TGCGCCAGCTCCTCCGGGACAGGGGGATATGGCTACACCTTC. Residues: CASSSGTGGYGYTF.

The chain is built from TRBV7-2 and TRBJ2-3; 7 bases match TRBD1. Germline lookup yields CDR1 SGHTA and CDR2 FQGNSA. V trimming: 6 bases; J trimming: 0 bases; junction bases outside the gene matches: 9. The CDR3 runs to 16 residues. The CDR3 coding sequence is TGTGCCAGCAGTCTGCTTCCGGGACAGAGCACAGATACGCAGTATTTT. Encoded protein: CASSLLPGQSTDTQYF.

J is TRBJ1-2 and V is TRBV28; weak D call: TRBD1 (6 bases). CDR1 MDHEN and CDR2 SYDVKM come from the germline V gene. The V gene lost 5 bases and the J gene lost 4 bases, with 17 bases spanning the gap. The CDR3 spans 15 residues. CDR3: CASSPQGSTRYGYTF. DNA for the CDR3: TGTGCCAGCAGTCCACAGGGATCGACCCGCTATGGCTACACCTTC.

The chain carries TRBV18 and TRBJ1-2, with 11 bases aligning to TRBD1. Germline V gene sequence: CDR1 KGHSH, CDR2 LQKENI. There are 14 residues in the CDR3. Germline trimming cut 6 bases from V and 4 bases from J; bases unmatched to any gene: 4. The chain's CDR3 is CASSQGQGGYGYTF. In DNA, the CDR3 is TGTGCCAGCTCCCAGGGACAGGGGGGCTATGGCTACACCTTC.

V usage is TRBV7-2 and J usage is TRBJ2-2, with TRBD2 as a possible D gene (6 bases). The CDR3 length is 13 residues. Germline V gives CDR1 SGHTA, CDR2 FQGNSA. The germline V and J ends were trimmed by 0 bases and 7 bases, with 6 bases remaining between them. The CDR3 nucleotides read TGTGCCAGCAGCTTAGCGCGGGACGGGGAGCTGTTTTTT. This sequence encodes CASSLARDGELFF. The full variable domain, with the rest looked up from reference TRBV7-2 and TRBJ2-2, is GAGVSQSPSNKVTEKGKDVELRCDPISGHTALYWYRQSLGQGLEFLIYFQGNSAPDKSGLPSDRFSAERTGGSVSTLTIQRTQQEDSAVYLCASSLARDGELFFGEGSRLTVL.

The CDR3, as DNA: TGTGCCAGCAGGGGGGGCAGGGGGCTAATAGATACGCAGTATTTT. Translation gives CASRGGRGLIDTQYF. The chain carries TRBV28 and TRBJ2-3; TRBD1 matches at 8 bases. This CDR3 comprises 15 residues. Germline CDR1 and CDR2: MDHEN and SYDVKM. V lost 6 bases and J lost 5; bases outside the gene matches: 10.

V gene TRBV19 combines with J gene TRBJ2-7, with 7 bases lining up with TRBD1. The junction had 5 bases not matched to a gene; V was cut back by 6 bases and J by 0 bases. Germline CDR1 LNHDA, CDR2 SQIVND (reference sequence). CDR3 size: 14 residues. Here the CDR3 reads CASSGQVNSYEQYF. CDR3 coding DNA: TGTGCCAGTAGCGGACAGGTAAACTCCTACGAGCAGTACTTC.

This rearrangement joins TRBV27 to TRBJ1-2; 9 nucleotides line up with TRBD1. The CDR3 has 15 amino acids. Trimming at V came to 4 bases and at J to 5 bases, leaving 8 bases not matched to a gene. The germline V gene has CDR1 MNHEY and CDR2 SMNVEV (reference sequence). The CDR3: CASSSPDRGEYGYTF. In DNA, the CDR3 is TGTGCCAGCAGTTCCCCGGACAGGGGAGAATATGGCTACACCTTC.

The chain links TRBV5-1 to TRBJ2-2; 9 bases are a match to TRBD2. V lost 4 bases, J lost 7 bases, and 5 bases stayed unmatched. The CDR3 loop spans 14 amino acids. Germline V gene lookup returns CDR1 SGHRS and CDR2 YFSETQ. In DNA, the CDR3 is TGCGCCAGCAGCACGGAAGCGGGAGGCGGGGAGCTGTTTTTT. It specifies CASSTEAGGGELFF. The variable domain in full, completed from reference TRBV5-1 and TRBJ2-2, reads KAGVTQTPRYLIKTRGQQVTLSCSPISGHRSVSWYQQTPGQGLQFLFEYFSETQRNKGNFPGRFSGRQFSNSRSEMNVSTLELGDSALYLCASSTEAGGGELFFGEGSRLTVL.

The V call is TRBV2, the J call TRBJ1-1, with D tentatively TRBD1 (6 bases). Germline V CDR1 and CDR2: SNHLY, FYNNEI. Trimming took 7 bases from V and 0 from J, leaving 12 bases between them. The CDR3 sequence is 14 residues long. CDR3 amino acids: CASIQGTMNTEAFF. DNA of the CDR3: TGTGCCAGCATTCAGGGGACGATGAACACTGAAGCTTTCTTT.

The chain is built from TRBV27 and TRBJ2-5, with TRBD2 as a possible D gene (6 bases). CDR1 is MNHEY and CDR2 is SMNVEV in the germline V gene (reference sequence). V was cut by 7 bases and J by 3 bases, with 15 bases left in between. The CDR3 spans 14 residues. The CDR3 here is CASTARGGEETQYF. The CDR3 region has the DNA TGTGCCAGCACCGCGCGTGGAGGGGAAGAGACCCAGTACTTC.

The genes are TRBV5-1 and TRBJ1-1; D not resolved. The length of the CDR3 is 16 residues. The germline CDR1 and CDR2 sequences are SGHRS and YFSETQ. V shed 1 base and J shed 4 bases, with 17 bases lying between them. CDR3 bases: TGCGCCAGCAGCTTGTCGGGCTCGAGGGCTGGCACTGAAGCTTTCTTT. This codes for CASSLSGSRAGTEAFF.

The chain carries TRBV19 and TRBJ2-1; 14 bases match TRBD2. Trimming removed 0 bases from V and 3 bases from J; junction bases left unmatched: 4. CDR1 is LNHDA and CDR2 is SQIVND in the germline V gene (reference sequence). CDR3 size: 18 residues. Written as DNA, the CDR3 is TGTGCCAGTAGTATAGATGGGACTAGCGGGGGCCTCTACAATGAGCAGTTCTTC. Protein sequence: CASSIDGTSGGLYNEQFF.